A single sample gave rise to the 26 T cell receptor beta chains below, sequenced in a study of T cell changes during pregnancy in multiple sclerosis. TCRdb's copy holds only in-frame clones and misses some; the assay was immunoSEQ multiplex PCR. The data show approximately 57,000 clones, about 91% seen once. This specimen consisted of CD4+ T cells from peripheral blood mononuclear cells, obtained in the second trimester of pregnancy. All receptors derive from a female donor with multiple sclerosis, enrolled in a pregnancy study.

This rearrangement joins TRBV2 to TRBJ2-7; no clear D. The CDR3 runs 16 residues. Germline V gives CDR1 SNHLY, CDR2 FYNNEI. V was cut by 0 bases and J by 0 bases, with 12 bases left in between. The CDR3 DNA reads as TGTGCCAGCAGTGAAGCGCTTGGGTACAGCTCCTACGAGCAGTACTTC. This encodes CASSEALGYSSYEQYF. Filled out from reference TRBV2 and TRBJ2-7, the complete variable domain reads EPEVTQTPSHQVTQMGQEVILRCVPISNHLYFYWYRQILGQKVEFLVSFYNNEISEKSEIFDDQFSVERPDGSNFTLKIRSTKLEDSAMYFCASSEALGYSSYEQYFGPGTRLTVT.

The J gene is TRBJ1-2, the V gene TRBV6-4; the D gene is possibly TRBD1 (6 bases). From germline, CDR1 is MRHNA and CDR2 SNTAGT. The CDR3 extends over 15 amino acids. Trimming removed 0 bases at V and 7 bases at J, with 15 bases between. CDR3 sequence reads: CASSDSSRGRGGYTF. The DNA of the CDR3 is TGTGCCAGCAGTGACTCGTCCAGGGGTCGAGGTGGCTACACCTTC.

In nucleotides, the CDR3 is TGTGCCAGTCTCACAGGGTCGGGCAATCAGCCCCAGCATTTT. Residues: CASLTGSGNQPQHF. The V and J genes are TRBV6-1 and TRBJ1-5; possibly TRBD1 for D (6 bases). CDR1 and CDR2 from the germline V gene are MNHNS and SASEGT. The V end lost 9 bases, the J end lost 2 bases, and 14 bases lay between the germline ends. The CDR3 loop spans 14 amino acids.

The chain employs TRBV6-1 and TRBJ2-7; 8 positions match TRBD2. This CDR3 has 14 residues. The J segment lost 0 bases and the V segment lost 9 bases, leaving 7 bases of the junction unmatched. In germline, CDR1 is MNHNS, CDR2 SASEGT. CDR3 nucleotides: TGTGCCAGAGGGGGACTAGGGCTCTCCTACGAGCAGTACTTC. Protein: CARGGLGLSYEQYF.

V is TRBV29-1 and J is TRBJ2-5, with D possibly being TRBD2 (6 bases). The V and J ends lost 3 bases and 4 bases respectively, with 9 bases between them. The CDR3 is made up of 12 amino acids. Per the germline V gene, CDR1 is SQVTM and CDR2 is ANQGSEA. Here the CDR3 DNA reads TGCAGCGTTGAGGAGGGAGGAGAGACCCAGTACTTC. Translation: CSVEEGGETQYF.

V usage is TRBV19 and J usage is TRBJ1-2; D unresolved. Between the trimmed V and J ends, which lost 4 bases and 1 base, there was a span of 10 bases. Germline V lookup: CDR1 LNHDA, CDR2 SQIVND (reference sequence). This CDR3 region has 14 residues. CDR3 DNA: TGTGCCAGTAGTAATTCACGGGGTAACTATGGCTACACCTTC. Its translation: CASSNSRGNYGYTF.

The DNA for the CDR3 is TGCGCCAGCAGCGAGGAACAGGGCCAAGAGACCCAGTACTTC. This translates into CASSEEQGQETQYF. The chain is built from TRBV5-1 and TRBJ2-5, with D possibly matching TRBD1 (6 bases). V was clipped by 4 bases and J by 1 base, with 11 bases between them. CDR1 is SGHRS, CDR2 YFSETQ, per germline. This CDR3 is 14 amino acids long.

The chain carries TRBV30 and TRBJ1-2; D is unresolved. Germline V lookup: CDR1 GTSNPN, CDR2 SVGIG (reference sequence). The V and J ends lost 4 bases and 5 bases respectively, with 8 bases between them. The CDR3 has 11 amino acids. The CDR3 DNA follows: TGTGCCTGGACAGGTAGTTATGGCTACACCTTC. Translated, it gives CAWTGSYGYTF.

The chain is built from TRBV27 and TRBJ1-1; weak D call: TRBD1 (5 bases). Trimming cost V 11 bases and J 5 bases, with 21 bases left between them. Germline assignment: CDR1 MNHEY and CDR2 SMNVEV (reference sequence). The CDR3 is 14 amino acids. The CDR3 sequence: CAGHDKVCITEAFF. The CDR3 bases are TGTGCCGGACACGACAAGGTGTGTATAACTGAAGCTTTCTTT.

The V gene is TRBV7-9, the J gene TRBJ1-1; TRBD1 is a possible D gene (6 bases). The germline gives CDR1 SEHNR, CDR2 FQNEAQ (reference sequence). The CDR3 sequence is 14 residues long. The V end was cut by 5 bases, the J end by 1 base, with 11 bases between. CDR3 bases: TGTGCCAGCAGCGGGGAGGGGGGGAACACTGAAGCTTTCTTT. Protein: CASSGEGGNTEAFF.

This clone showed up just once. The V and J genes are TRBV6-4 and TRBJ2-7; no firm D call. The CDR3 runs 8 residues. V lost 10 bases and J lost 4, with 2 bases in between. The germline V gene has CDR1 MRHNA and CDR2 SNTAGT. The CDR3 sequence: CATYEQYF. Written as DNA, the CDR3 is TGTGCCACGTACGAGCAGTACTTC.

The chain carries TRBV25-1 and TRBJ1-3, with D perhaps TRBD1 (6 bases). V lost 4 bases and J 7 bases, leaving 14 bases between the germline ends. Germline V gives CDR1 MGHDK, CDR2 SYGVNS. The CDR3 is made up of 14 amino acids. CDR3 nucleotides: TGTGCCAGCAGTGTTACAGGGATTAGTAACACCATATATTTT. Translation: CASSVTGISNTIYF.

This sequence joins TRBV5-1 and TRBJ2-5, with a tentative D call TRBD2 (7 bases). The CDR3 is made up of 15 amino acids. The germline CDR1 and CDR2 sequences are SGHRS and YFSETQ. Trimming removed 4 bases from V and 0 bases from J, with 13 bases in between. The CDR3 DNA sequence: TGCGCCAGCAGCGTCACGGGGGGCAACCAAGAGACCCAGTACTTC. Its translation is CASSVTGGNQETQYF. Full variable domain (rest looked up from reference TRBV5-1 and TRBJ2-5): KAGVTQTPRYLIKTRGQQVTLSCSPISGHRSVSWYQQTPGQGLQFLFEYFSETQRNKGNFPGRFSGRQFSNSRSEMNVSTLELGDSALYLCASSVTGGNQETQYFGPGTRLLVL.

This clone was counted between two and nine times. V gene TRBV10-3 combines with J gene TRBJ1-4; 10 bases map to TRBD1. This CDR3 has 14 residues. V dropped 6 bases and J dropped 6; count of bases not matched to a gene: 4. CDR1 is ENHRY and CDR2 is SYGVKD in the germline V gene. CDR3 loop: CAIRPGTGDEKLFF. The CDR3 region has the DNA TGTGCCATCAGGCCCGGGACAGGGGATGAAAAACTGTTTTTT.

This rearrangement joins TRBV5-4 to TRBJ1-4; tentative D call: TRBD1 (6 bases). Germline loops: CDR1 SGHNT, CDR2 YYREEE (reference sequence). The CDR3 covers 15 residues. V lost 2 bases to trimming and J lost 2 bases, with 10 bases between them. The DNA for the CDR3 is TGTGCCAGCAGCTTCGGGGGGGCTACTAATGAAAAACTGTTTTTT. The encoded protein is CASSFGGATNEKLFF. The full variable domain, with the rest looked up from reference TRBV5-4 and TRBJ1-4, is ETGVTQSPTHLIKTRGQQVTLRCSSQSGHNTVSWYQQALGQGPQFIFQYYREEENGRGNFPPRFSGLQFPNYSSELNVNALELDDSALYLCASSFGGATNEKLFFGSGTQLSVL.

The chain joins TRBV14 to TRBJ1-1, with 10 bases aligning to TRBD1. The CDR3 covers 15 residues. Per the germline V gene, CDR1 is SGHDN and CDR2 is FVKESK. With 5 bases clipped from V and 5 bases from J, the junction kept 8 bases outside the gene matches. The CDR3 reads CASSNRQGARTEAFF. The CDR3 DNA follows: TGTGCCAGCAGCAACCGACAGGGGGCAAGGACTGAAGCTTTCTTT. Complete variable domain (other parts from reference TRBV14 and TRBJ1-1): EAGVTQFPSHSVIEKGQTVTLRCDPISGHDNLYWYRRVMGKEIKFLLHFVKESKQDESGMPNNRFLAERTGGTYSTLKVQPAELEDSGVYFCASSNRQGARTEAFFGQGTRLTVV.

This clone came up once. This rearrangement joins TRBV5-6 to TRBJ1-4, with 7 bases matching TRBD1. V shed 5 bases and J 7 bases; nucleotides not matched to a gene: 11. Germline assignment: CDR1 SGHDT and CDR2 YYEEEE. This CDR3 has 15 residues. The CDR3 sequence is CASSKTGNGGEKLFF. The CDR3 nucleotides read TGTGCCAGCAGTAAGACAGGGAATGGCGGTGAAAAACTGTTTTTT. Looking up the rest from reference TRBV5-6 and TRBJ1-4 gives the full variable domain: DAGVTQSPTHLIKTRGQQVTLRCSPKSGHDTVSWYQQALGQGPQFIFQYYEEEERQRGNFPDRFSGHQFPNYSSELNVNALLLGDSALYLCASSKTGNGGEKLFFGSGTQLSVL.

The chain recombines TRBV11-1 with TRBJ2-7, with TRBD2 identical over 11 bases. The CDR3 has 15 residues. The V segment lost 5 bases and the J segment 3 bases; nucleotides outside the gene matches: 6. The germline V gene encodes CDR1 SGHAT and CDR2 FQDESV (reference sequence). DNA of the CDR3: TGTGCCAGCAGCAGGTTAGCGGGAGGGCTCTACGAGCAGTACTTC. Translated, it gives CASSRLAGGLYEQYF.

The chain combines TRBV9 with TRBJ1-1, with 7 bases that match TRBD1. Germline loops: CDR1 SGDLS, CDR2 YYNGEE. V trimming: 2 bases; J trimming: 5 bases; junction bases outside the gene matches: 9. This CDR3 is built from 15 residues. CDR3 loop: CASSVADRPGTEAFF. CDR3 sequence (DNA): TGTGCCAGCAGCGTGGCGGACAGGCCGGGGACTGAAGCTTTCTTT.

The chain joins TRBV7-9 to TRBJ2-1; TRBD2 matches 12 bases. CDR1 is SEHNR, CDR2 FQNEAQ, per germline (reference sequence). Germline trimming cut 2 bases from V and 8 bases from J; bases unmatched to any gene: 10. There are 17 residues in the CDR3. The CDR3 loop is CASSLITGLAGTDEQFF. In DNA form, the CDR3 reads TGTGCCAGCAGCTTAATCACTGGACTAGCGGGAACGGATGAGCAGTTCTTC.

The gene calls are TRBV28 and TRBJ2-1; 10 bases fit TRBD2. The CDR3 runs 15 residues. V gave up 7 bases and J gave up 6 bases; unmatched junction bases: 9. From germline, CDR1 is MDHEN and CDR2 SYDVKM. CDR3 residues: CASKGSGGGRNEQFF. For the CDR3, the DNA is TGTGCCAGCAAAGGGAGCGGGGGGGGCCGCAATGAGCAGTTCTTC.

The V and J genes are TRBV7-9 and TRBJ2-3, with TRBD2 matching over 14 bases. Per the germline V gene, CDR1 is SEHNR and CDR2 is FQNEAQ (reference sequence). The CDR3 covers 19 residues. V gave up 6 bases and J gave up 2 bases; unmatched junction bases: 13. The CDR3 is CASSLGTSGSVGVTDTQYF. The CDR3 DNA reads as TGTGCCAGCAGTCTTGGGACTAGCGGGAGTGTAGGGGTCACAGATACGCAGTATTTT.

V usage is TRBV6-5 and J usage is TRBJ2-7, with 9 bases fitting TRBD2. Trimming cost V 10 bases and J 6 bases; bases outside gene matches: 10. The CDR3 runs to 13 residues. Germline loops: CDR1 MNHEY, CDR2 SVGAGI. The CDR3 spells CATMGLAGREQYF. The CDR3 nucleotides read TGTGCCACCATGGGACTAGCAGGGCGCGAGCAGTACTTC.

V is TRBV2 and J is TRBJ2-7; D is possibly TRBD2 (6 bases). Trimming left V 0 bases short and J 5 bases short, with 14 bases between. Looked up from germline, CDR1 is SNHLY and CDR2 is FYNNEI. This CDR3 has 15 amino acids. The CDR3 loop is CASSEALRLANEQYF. The CDR3, as DNA: TGTGCCAGCAGTGAAGCGCTTAGGCTAGCGAACGAGCAGTACTTC.

The chain combines TRBV5-6 with TRBJ1-1; perhaps TRBD1 as D (5 bases). CDR3 size: 13 residues. Trimming took 5 bases from V and 4 from J, leaving 12 bases between them. Germline V gives CDR1 SGHDT, CDR2 YYEEEE. CDR3 loop: CASSSGPPTEAFF. CDR3 DNA: TGTGCCAGCAGTTCAGGGCCCCCCACTGAAGCTTTCTTT.

The rearrangement uses TRBV7-2 and TRBJ2-1; TRBD2 agrees at 10 bases. This CDR3 is built from 15 residues. V shed 1 base and J 10 bases; nucleotides not matched to a gene: 7. Germline CDR1 reads SGHTA; CDR2 reads FQGNSA. CDR3 protein: CASSLGRASGGEQFF. The CDR3 DNA follows: TGTGCCAGCAGCTTAGGGAGGGCTAGCGGGGGCGAGCAGTTCTTC.